The clone carrying this T cell receptor (beta chain) showed up many times. The CDR3 sequence is 14 residues long. Germline values: CDR1 LGHNT, CDR2 FRNRAP. V was cut by 2 bases and J by 5 bases, with 9 bases left in between. The data derive from a study of T cell repertoires in cytomegalovirus infection. About the study: The public TCR beta signatures pointed to both CMV infection and matching HLA type.

TCRdb re-analysed the reads in MiXCR, keeping a single row per CDR3 protein. The sample records approximately 500,000 distinct CDR3 sequences, about 15% being singletons. The source is a human donor in good health (CMV status not recorded). Some clones in this sample may be carry-over from other donors' samples. The sequencing sample was made of CD8+ T cells from PBMCs. The rearrangement uses TRBV12-5 and TRBJ2-2; D not certain. The CDR3 region has the DNA TGTGCTAGTGGTTTGTCAGCTGGTACCGGGGAGCTGTTTTTT. Amino acid sequence: CASGLSAGTGELFF.